The entry below gives a single T cell receptor beta chain sequence along with its context. The CDR3 is made up of 15 amino acids. The germline V gene has CDR1 MNHNS and CDR2 SASEGT. V lost 1 base, J lost 3 bases, and 6 bases stayed unmatched. Libraries were prepared by immunoSEQ multiplex PCR; TCRdb keeps only in-frame clonotypes and omits some of them. The sample consists of roughly 200,000 clones, roughly 87% of them appearing once. These data come from a study of blood T cell repertoires in COVID-19. Study in general: PBMCs, B-cell-depleted T cells, or T cells provided the cDNA or gDNA that made up the material.

Enrollees, about 18 to 95 years old, lived in fewer than 25 US areas. Donors were grouped by their self-reported clinical history. This sequence originates from a man between 18 and 29 years old with acute COVID-19. Sequences were obtained from PBMCs or T cells enriched from blood (not recorded which). The V gene is TRBV6-1, the J gene TRBJ2-7; TRBD2 aligns across 7 bases. The CDR3 DNA is TGTGCCAGCAGTGAAGGGTTGGGGGAGGGCTACGAGCAGTACTTC. Translating it yields CASSEGLGEGYEQYF.